The 10 T cell receptor beta chains below were found in one sample sequenced in a study of blood T cell repertoires in COVID-19. Here immunoSEQ multiplex PCR was the method, and the copy in TCRdb shows in-frame clones only, minus some. The table shows 130,000 to 150,000 clones, with roughly three quarters occurring only once. The sequencing input was peripheral blood. All receptors derive from a woman in her sixties or seventies with acute or convalescent COVID-19.

This clone was detected once. The V and J genes are TRBV27 and TRBJ2-2; D is perhaps TRBD1 (6 bases). The germline V and J ends were trimmed by 5 bases and 4 bases, with 8 bases remaining between them. Germline CDR1 is MNHEY and CDR2 is SMNVEV (reference sequence). The CDR3 consists of 13 residues. CDR3 nucleotides: TGTGCCAGCAGTCTAGGGGGCACCGGGGAGCTGTTTTTT. Protein product: CASSLGGTGELFF.

This rearrangement joins TRBV28 to TRBJ1-2; D gene uncertain. The germline CDR1 and CDR2 sequences are MDHEN and SYDVKM. This CDR3 has 13 residues. Trimming took 4 bases from V and 10 from J, leaving 16 bases between them. CDR3 amino acids: CASSWGTGEAYTF. The CDR3 DNA reads as TGTGCCAGCAGTTGGGGAACGGGAGAGGCCTACACCTTC.

The chain links TRBV28 to TRBJ1-1; D is undetermined. Germline CDR1 and CDR2: MDHEN and SYDVKM. The CDR3 consists of 14 residues. Trimming cost V 3 bases and J 0 bases, with 8 bases left between them. CDR3 sequence: CASSLRQLNTEAFF. The DNA of the CDR3 is TGTGCCAGCAGTTTGAGACAACTGAACACTGAAGCTTTCTTT.

This chain uses TRBV15 with TRBJ1-5; 7 bases are shared with TRBD1. This CDR3 has 16 amino acids. The ends lost 0 bases at V and 2 bases at J; junction bases unmatched: 4. Germline CDR1 is LNHNV and CDR2 is YYDKDF (reference sequence). The CDR3 sequence: CATSRETGTGNQPQHF. The CDR3 DNA reads as TGTGCCACCAGCAGAGAGACAGGGACGGGCAATCAGCCCCAGCATTTT. Full variable domain (remainder filled in from reference TRBV15 and TRBJ1-5): DAMVIQNPRYQVTQFGKPVTLSCSQTLNHNVMYWYQQKSSQAPKLLFHYYDKDFNNEADTPDNFQSRRPNTSFCFLDIRSPGLGDTAMYLCATSRETGTGNQPQHFGDGTRLSIL.

This chain uses TRBV5-1 with TRBJ2-1; tentative D call: TRBD1 (5 bases). From germline, CDR1 is SGHRS and CDR2 YFSETQ. The V gene lost 4 bases and the J gene lost 8 bases, with 10 bases spanning the gap. This CDR3 is 12 amino acids long. The CDR3 reads CASSVGVDEQFF. CDR3 bases: TGCGCCAGCAGCGTAGGGGTTGATGAGCAGTTCTTC.

This chain joins TRBV10-3 and TRBJ1-4; D is ambiguous. V dropped 0 bases and J dropped 7 bases, with 6 bases sitting between them. Germline V gives CDR1 ENHRY, CDR2 SYGVKD. The CDR3 consists of 13 residues. This chain's CDR3 is CAISESAVEKLFF. DNA for the CDR3: TGTGCCATCAGTGAGTCGGCGGTTGAAAAACTGTTTTTT.

This clone was detected only once. The rearrangement joins TRBV5-1 to TRBJ1-5; 8 positions agree with TRBD1. The CDR3 length is 14 residues. With 0 bases clipped from V and 7 bases from J, the junction kept 3 bases outside the gene matches. CDR1 is SGHRS, CDR2 YFSETQ, per germline. The CDR3 is CASSLESGGQPQHF. The CDR3 DNA reads TGCGCCAGCAGCTTGGAGTCAGGGGGCCAGCCCCAGCATTTT.

The CDR3 nucleotides are TGTGCCAGCAGTCCCAGGGAGGAGGAGACCCAGTACTTC. The encoded protein is CASSPREEETQYF. The chain is built from TRBV12-3 or TRBV12-4 and TRBJ2-5, with D possibly matching TRBD2 (6 bases). V lost 5 bases, J lost 5 bases, and 12 bases lay in between. This CDR3 spans 13 amino acids.

This clone has only a few counts. The rearrangement links TRBV11-2 to TRBJ2-7, with a possible D match to TRBD1 (6 bases). The CDR3 runs 16 residues. Deletions cut 5 bases from V and 2 bases from J, with 19 bases between. Looked up from germline, CDR1 is SGHAT and CDR2 is FQNNGV. CDR3: CASSIIRGRAAYEQYF. The CDR3 nucleotides read TGTGCCAGCAGCATAATCAGGGGTCGGGCTGCCTACGAGCAGTACTTC.

This clone was seen a handful of times. The chain joins TRBV6-5 to TRBJ2-7, with D possibly matching TRBD2 (5 bases). Trimming stripped 3 bases from V and 9 bases from J, with 15 bases between. The germline V gene has CDR1 MNHEY and CDR2 SVGAGI. This CDR3 has 13 amino acids. CDR3 bases: TGTGCCAGCAGTTATAGCGACCGCCGGGGGCAGTACTTC. Residues: CASSYSDRRGQYF.